This TCR beta chain derives from a study of blood T cell repertoires in COVID-19. Germline V gene sequence: CDR1 SQVTM, CDR2 ANQGSEA. The V end was cut by 2 bases, the J end by 0 bases, with 5 bases between. This CDR3 region has 12 residues. Original methodology: Scientists estimated how many nucleated cells there were by amplifying reference gene primers. Only in-frame clones appear in the TCRdb table, and some are missing; sequencing was by immunoSEQ multiplex PCR. That table gives V, J and clone size, and the DNA gave D and trimming. The data contain a few hundred thousand clones, 75% to 90% of them seen just once; the ten biggest clones take up around 1%. Cohort 3 donors were reported recovered after two negative PCRs, clearance, or symptom resolution.

The origin of this receptor is a man aged 18 to 29 who had recovered from COVID-19. The V call is TRBV29-1, the J call TRBJ2-7; no definite D call. What was sequenced was PBMCs or T cells enriched from blood (not recorded which). The CDR3 region is CSVELTSYEQYF. The CDR3 region has the DNA TGCAGCGTTGAACTAACCTCCTACGAGCAGTACTTC.